Following are 23 T cell receptor beta chains from one sample sequenced in a study of blood T cell repertoires in COVID-19. Data came from immunoSEQ multiplex PCR; TCRdb stores just in-frame clones and leaves some out. The repertoire includes a few hundred thousand clones, roughly 86% of them detected once, and about 9.2% sits in the top ten. The sequenced sample consisted of peripheral blood. The origin of the receptors is a man aged 40-49 years who had recovered from COVID-19.

This chain connects TRBV5-4 to TRBJ1-2; D gene uncertain. Germline-derived CDR1 and CDR2 are SGHNT and YYREEE (reference sequence). The length of the CDR3 is 15 residues. Trimming shortened V by 0 bases and J by 2 bases, and 11 bases separated the two germline ends. The CDR3 reads CASSLGLPGNYGYTF. The DNA for the CDR3 is TGTGCCAGCAGCTTGGGGCTCCCGGGGAACTATGGCTACACCTTC.

CDR3 residues: CASSLGAGGTGELFF. The CDR3, as DNA: TGTGCCAGCAGCCTAGGAGCGGGGGGCACCGGGGAGCTGTTTTTT. The chain couples TRBV3-1 (or the pseudogene TRBV3-2) to TRBJ2-2; 9 bases align to TRBD2. The CDR3 is made up of 15 amino acids. V gave up 4 bases and J gave up 4 bases; unmatched junction bases: 4. Germline assignment: CDR1 LGHDT and CDR2 YNNKEL (reference sequence).

This chain connects TRBV5-5 to TRBJ2-7; no reliable D call. CDR3 length equals 15 residues. CDR1 is SGHKS, CDR2 YYEKEE, per germline (reference sequence). Trimming stripped 0 bases from V and 3 bases from J, with 13 bases between. The CDR3 loop is CASSLGRKEFYEQYF. CDR3 DNA sequence: TGTGCCAGCAGCTTGGGACGGAAGGAGTTCTACGAGCAGTACTTC.

A note on this clone: Within the sample, other DNA sequences also encode this same CDR3. The gene calls are TRBV27 and TRBJ2-7; 9 bases align to TRBD1. J gave up 1 base and V 5 bases, and 6 bases lay outside the gene matches. This CDR3 has 15 amino acids. Germline V gene sequence: CDR1 MNHEY, CDR2 SMNVEV (reference sequence). The CDR3 is CASSPGDRVSYEQYF. The CDR3 DNA reads as TGTGCCAGCAGTCCCGGGGACAGGGTATCCTACGAGCAGTACTTC.

V gene TRBV2 combines with J gene TRBJ2-6; 7 positions match TRBD1. The CDR3 consists of 14 residues. Germline V lookup: CDR1 SNHLY, CDR2 FYNNEI. V lost 7 bases, J lost 2 bases, and 2 bases stayed unmatched. This chain's CDR3 is CASNDRAGANVLTF. In nucleotides, the CDR3 is TGTGCCAGCAACGACAGGGCTGGGGCCAACGTCCTGACTTTC.

The chain recombines TRBV7-2 with TRBJ1-2; TRBD1 agrees at 9 bases. The CDR3 spans 15 residues. The junction had 7 bases not matched to a gene; V was cut back by 5 bases and J by 3 bases. Germline V gives CDR1 SGHTA, CDR2 FQGNSA. In DNA form, the CDR3 reads TGTGCCAGCAGCCCAACAGGGGGCCGAGACTATGGCTACACCTTC. Its protein is CASSPTGGRDYGYTF.

The rearrangement joins TRBV19 to TRBJ2-1, with a tentative D call TRBD1 (5 bases). Germline V gene lookup returns CDR1 LNHDA and CDR2 SQIVND (reference sequence). Trimming removed 5 bases at V and 7 bases at J, with 15 bases between. This CDR3 contains 14 residues. The CDR3: CASSLGSQGNEQFF. The CDR3 DNA reads TGTGCCAGTAGTCTGGGGTCCCAGGGTAATGAGCAGTTCTTC.

The rearrangement uses TRBV7-9 and TRBJ2-1; 8 nucleotides match TRBD2. CDR1 SEHNR and CDR2 FQNEAQ come from the germline V gene (reference sequence). The V segment lost 2 bases and the J segment 1 base; nucleotides outside the gene matches: 4. The CDR3 covers 16 residues. The CDR3 coding sequence is TGTGCCAGCAGCTTAAAGCGGGGGAAATCCTACAATGAGCAGTTCTTC. Amino acid sequence: CASSLKRGKSYNEQFF.

The gene calls are TRBV29-1 and TRBJ1-2; 8 nucleotides align to TRBD1. There are 14 residues in the CDR3. CDR1 and CDR2 from the germline V gene are SQVTM and ANQGSEA. V dropped 2 bases and J dropped 2; count of bases not matched to a gene: 4. CDR3 in DNA: TGCAGCGTTGAAAGGCAGGGGGCGAACTATGGCTACACCTTC. Translated: CSVERQGANYGYTF.

This sequence joins TRBV29-1 and TRBJ2-1, with D possibly being TRBD2 (5 bases). V was cut by 5 bases and J by 2 bases, with 10 bases left in between. The CDR3 loop spans 13 amino acids. Germline V CDR1 and CDR2: SQVTM, ANQGSEA. The CDR3: CSVRSGTYNEQFF. CDR3 coding DNA: TGCAGCGTTCGGTCCGGGACCTACAATGAGCAGTTCTTC.

V and J are TRBV6-6 and TRBJ1-5, with unresolved D. This CDR3 is 14 amino acids long. Trimming cost V 5 bases and J 0 bases, with 8 bases left between them. Germline CDR1 is MNHNY and CDR2 is SVGAGI (reference sequence). CDR3: CASSAQFSNQPQHF. The DNA of the CDR3 is TGTGCCAGCAGTGCCCAGTTTAGCAATCAGCCCCAGCATTTT.

The chain's CDR3 is CASSSPGLDTQYF. The CDR3, as DNA: TGTGCCAGCAGCTCCCCAGGCTTGGATACGCAGTATTTT. The chain recombines TRBV7-3 with TRBJ2-3; D ambiguous. This CDR3 contains 13 residues. The germline V and J ends were trimmed by 4 bases and 6 bases, with 11 bases remaining between them. Germline CDR1 and CDR2: SGHTA and FQGTGA.

V usage is TRBV18 and J usage is TRBJ2-3; the match to TRBD2 covers 12 bases. This CDR3 region has 16 residues. Germline CDR1 reads KGHSH; CDR2 reads LQKENI. V lost 6 bases to trimming and J lost 2 bases; unmatched junction nucleotides: 6. The CDR3 bases are TGTGCCAGCTCCCGGGGACTAGCGGGCTCCACAGATACGCAGTATTTT. Translating gives CASSRGLAGSTDTQYF.

Points on this clone: At one boundary the junction diverges from the germline segment, which might be a read error. The chain has TRBV2 and TRBJ2-3, with a tentative D call TRBD1 (5 bases). CDR3 length equals 10 residues. Germline CDR1 reads SNHLY; CDR2 reads FYNNEI. CDR3 sequence: CASSARASNF. CDR3 DNA sequence: TGTGCCAGCAGTGCCAGGGCCTCAAATTTT.

V gene TRBV5-4 combines with J gene TRBJ1-2, with unresolved D. Per the germline V gene, CDR1 is SGHNT and CDR2 is YYREEE (reference sequence). CDR3 size: 13 residues. With 0 bases removed from V and 3 bases from J, the gap between germline ends came to 6 bases. This CDR3 is CASSLVNDYGYTF. The CDR3 region has the DNA TGTGCCAGCAGCTTGGTCAATGACTATGGCTACACCTTC.

V is TRBV5-8 and J is TRBJ1-5; the D is unclear. This CDR3 has 13 amino acids. Per germline, CDR1 SGHTS and CDR2 YDEGEE. Trimming took off 0 bases at V and 5 bases at J, with 6 bases between the two ends. The CDR3 nucleotides are TGTGCCAGCAGCTTGGTGAGTCATCAGCCCCAGCATTTT. Protein sequence: CASSLVSHQPQHF.

This sequence joins TRBV24-1 and TRBJ2-3, with D uncertain. V was pared by 5 bases and J by 0 bases, with 2 bases between. The CDR3 runs 12 residues. CDR1 and CDR2 (germline): KGHDR, SFDVKD. The CDR3 DNA is TGTGCCACCAGTGCAAGCACAGATACGCAGTATTTT. This translates into CATSASTDTQYF.

Details on this clone: Within the sample, other DNA sequences also encode this same CDR3. J is TRBJ2-7 and V is TRBV18; tentative D call: TRBD2 (5 bases). The CDR3 has 14 residues. CDR1 and CDR2 from the germline V gene are KGHSH and LQKENI. V lost 2 bases to trimming and J lost 7 bases, with 15 bases between them. This CDR3 reads CASSPAEATREQYF. CDR3 in DNA: TGTGCCAGCTCACCAGCGGAGGCCACTCGGGAGCAGTACTTC.

The gene calls are TRBV6-6 and TRBJ1-5; TRBD1 is a possible D gene (6 bases). V was pared by 5 bases and J by 4 bases, with 12 bases between. This CDR3 comprises 14 residues. In germline, CDR1 is MNHNY, CDR2 SVGAGI (reference sequence). For the CDR3, the DNA is TGTGCCAGCAGTCCGGGACACCCAAATCAGCCCCAGCATTTT. As protein: CASSPGHPNQPQHF.

This clone was found many times. The chain is built from TRBV27 and TRBJ1-5; D is unclear. The V and J ends lost 6 bases and 3 bases respectively, with 9 bases between them. The CDR3 runs to 13 residues. Germline loops: CDR1 MNHEY, CDR2 SMNVEV (reference sequence). The DNA for the CDR3 is TGTGCCAGCAGCAGACAAAACAATCAGCCCCAGCATTTT. This sequence encodes CASSRQNNQPQHF.

The chain recombines TRBV6-2 or TRBV6-3 with TRBJ2-5; 8 positions match TRBD2. J lost 5 bases, V lost 9 bases, and 8 bases had no gene match. The germline V gene has CDR1 MNHEY and CDR2 SVGEGT. This CDR3 contains 13 residues. CDR3 amino acids: CASSSGARETQYF. DNA of the CDR3: TGTGCCAGTAGTAGCGGGGCTCGGGAGACCCAGTACTTC.

This clone was seen just once. The rearrangement uses TRBV19 and TRBJ1-1, with 7 bases aligning to TRBD1. The CDR3 contains 15 residues. The germline V gene encodes CDR1 LNHDA and CDR2 SQIVND (reference sequence). V trimming: 5 bases; J trimming: 0 bases; junction bases outside the gene matches: 6. The CDR3 loop reads CASSPRQGLNTEAFF. The DNA of the CDR3 is TGTGCCAGTAGTCCACGACAGGGATTGAACACTGAAGCTTTCTTT.

The chain joins TRBV6-5 to TRBJ2-1, with D possibly being TRBD2 (5 bases). Germline-derived CDR1 and CDR2 are MNHEY and SVGAGI. There are 15 residues in the CDR3. V shed 4 bases and J shed 1 base, with 11 bases lying between them. The CDR3 nucleotides read TGTGCCAGCAGTTCCATGACTAAATCCTACAATGAGCAGTTCTTC. Encoded protein: CASSSMTKSYNEQFF.